Listed below are T cell receptor beta chains from one sample, sequenced in a study of healthy donors' naive CD4 and CD8 T cells. TCRdb re-called the reads through MiXCR, storing one row per CDR3 protein. The sample lists around 200,000 distinct CDR3 sequences; over 60% were seen once. The sample was naive CD4+ and CD8+ T cells sorted from blood, pooled from several donors. Every receptor here comes from a pool of human donors in good health; the sample pools cells from several healthy donors. Each CDR3 is given with its conserved first and last residue. Clone size is stated in some rows and not others, as once, few, many or a class when expanded.

clone size | V gene | CDR3 protein
NA | TRBV19 | CASSAIGTAYEQYF
NA | TRBV12-3/TRBV12-4 | CASSSRQRPYEQYF
NA | TRBV19 | CASSTPLGRTEANYGYTF
NA | TRBV19 | CASSIERVNSNQPQHF
NA | TRBV27 | CASSPWTSGGPDEQFF
NA | TRBV5-5 | CASSLEGGAASSYNEQFF
NA | TRBV6-2/TRBV6-3 | CASLSEGTSGLWNEQFF
NA | TRBV19 | CASSRGTGGFYTEAFF
NA | TRBV6-5 | CASSVGRAYNEQFF
NA | TRBV6-1 | CASRPDRVSEQYF
NA | TRBV5-5 | CASSLTGNEQFF
NA | TRBV30 | CAWSAEYNQPQHF
NA | TRBV7-8 | CASSLLGLAVVDTQYF
NA | TRBV6-6 | CASSSSGQIATEAFF
NA | TRBV6-5 | CASSFLSGGDYEQYF
few | TRBV11-2 | CASSLGPAGGYNEQFF
NA | TRBV19 | CASNRLASADTQYF
NA | TRBV5-1 | CASSSRTGPGRRTDTQYF
NA | TRBV6-1 | CASSPRGNHNEQFF
few | TRBV27 | CASNLAGGRTEAFF
NA | TRBV19 | CASSMGGGPYEQYF
NA | TRBV29-1 | CSVSTGTSGTTGELFF
NA | TRBV29-1 | CSVEALGTSGIYEQYF
NA | TRBV6-5 | CASSYSWELADTQYF
few | TRBV12-3/TRBV12-4 | CASSLSAGGYGYTF
few | TRBV29-1 | CSVGQGFYEQYF
few | TRBV20-1 | CSASRTGNTEAFF
NA | TRBV5-4 | CASSKRDSLPYEQYF
few | TRBV29-1 | CSVEAGNEQYF
NA | TRBV6-5 | CASSYSTGFSYEQYF
NA | TRBV29-1 | CSVESRGREDGYTF
NA | TRBV11-2 | CASSPGGSQETQYF
NA | TRBV19 | CVSRDGGRANGQFF
NA | TRBV30 | CAWNREGNSPLHF
NA | TRBV29-1 | CSVDRLAGGYEQFF
NA | TRBV24-1 | CATSDLPGTGDTGELFF
NA | TRBV29-1 | CSAAGEAKTQYF
NA | TRBV27 | CASSSGLNGQPQHF
NA | TRBV19 | CASSIERRSGYTF
NA | TRBV29-1 | CSVEDNTEAFF
NA | TRBV5-1 | CASSGGSGYNEQFF
NA | TRBV19 | CASSIAGHGYEQYF
NA | TRBV24-1 | CATSSLTDTQYF
NA | TRBV5-6 | CASTTTGGYGYTF
NA | TRBV19 | CASSIPTGVMNTEAFF
NA | TRBV30 | CAWSRGSSYNSPLHF
few | TRBV29-1 | CSVEEGMNTEAFF
NA | TRBV20-1 | CSAGRGTGREAFF
NA | TRBV27 | CASSLAGWGTDTQYF
NA | TRBV20-1 | CSASGMNTEAFF
NA | TRBV20-1 | CSARDLRAYEQYF
NA | TRBV19 | CASKARVSYEQYF
NA | TRBV11-1 | CASSLVSRGADTQYF
few | TRBV19 | CATGGYWGANTGELFF
NA | TRBV5-1 | CASSLEGQLKPYGYTF
NA | TRBV6-5 | CASVGRGTGGDEQYF
once | TRBV29-1 | CSVAGQGGEAFF
NA | TRBV27 | CASSLGQGSLEGYTF
NA | TRBV27 | CASSLSTRGEQFF
NA | TRBV5-6 | CASSLAKTQYF